The TCR beta chain described here comes from a study of cytotoxic CD8 clonotypes in ibrutinib-treated CLL. Study in general: Samples showed on average 255,043 productive templates and about 94,000 productive rearrangements.

There are 13 residues in the CDR3. Germline V gene sequence: CDR1 GTSNPN, CDR2 SVGIG (reference sequence). The V and J ends lost 5 bases and 1 base respectively, with 9 bases between them. The table came from immunoSEQ multiplex PCR; TCRdb's copy has only in-frame clones and leaves some out. In the table there are about 310,000 clones, roughly 85% of which are singletons. Whole-study findings and limits: Public clonotypes, rarely seen, contracted or held steady on treatment.

To note about this clone: Its specificity is not known.

The receptor's source is a human donor with chronic lymphocytic leukemia. Specimen: PBMCs, collected before ibrutinib treatment. V usage is TRBV30 and J usage is TRBJ1-5; D possibly corresponds to TRBD1 (5 bases). CDR3 amino acids: CAWGAASNQPQHF. CDR3 bases: TGTGCCTGGGGGGCGGCGAGCAATCAGCCCCAGCATTTT.